A single sample gave rise to the 8 T cell receptor beta chains below, sequenced in a study of response to subunit inactivated influenza vaccine. TCRdb passed the RT-PCR reads through MiXCR, listing each CDR3 protein once. Found here are about 240,000 distinct CDR3 sequences, over 9% of them singletons; the top ten hold 7.8%. Sequencing was performed on non-naive T cells sorted from PBMCs, taken about 14 days before vaccination. These receptors were obtained from a man aged 50 to 60 who received an inactivated influenza vaccine.

V is TRBV7-9 and J is TRBJ2-1; D gene unclear. This CDR3 spans 11 amino acids. Per germline, CDR1 SEHNR and CDR2 FQNEAQ (reference sequence). The V end lost 1 base, the J end lost 10 bases, and 5 bases lay between the germline ends. CDR3 sequence reads: CASSLVEEQFF. DNA for the CDR3: TGTGCCAGCAGCTTAGTAGAGGAGCAGTTCTTC.

This clonotype was detected a few times. This chain connects TRBV6-1 to TRBJ2-2, with 10 nucleotides matching TRBD1. Looked up from germline, CDR1 is MNHNS and CDR2 is SASEGT. V was clipped by 6 bases and J by 5 bases; unmatched bases: 12. This CDR3 spans 17 amino acids. Here the CDR3 reads CASSRGVDRGLTGELFF. The CDR3, as DNA: TGTGCCAGCAGCAGGGGGGTTGACAGGGGGCTGACCGGGGAGCTGTTTTTT.

This clonotype appeared many times. V gene TRBV12-3 or TRBV12-4 combines with J gene TRBJ2-1, with TRBD2 matching 8 bases. CDR3 length: 16 amino acids. V lost 0 bases, J lost 6 bases, and 7 bases stayed unmatched. This CDR3 reads CASSLATGGNTNEQFF. CDR3 coding DNA: TGTGCCAGCAGTTTAGCGACGGGAGGGAATACCAATGAGCAGTTCTTC.

This chain joins TRBV30 and TRBJ2-7; perhaps TRBD2 as D (6 bases). V was trimmed by 2 bases and J by 4 bases, leaving 15 bases between them. The CDR3 extends over 14 amino acids. Germline V CDR1 and CDR2: GTSNPN, SVGIG (reference sequence). CDR3 loop: CAWSQRGLSYEQYF. In DNA form, the CDR3 reads TGTGCCTGGAGTCAAAGGGGACTCTCATACGAGCAGTACTTC.

This clonotype was seen a handful of times. The rearrangement joins TRBV28 to TRBJ2-1; 12 nucleotides agree with TRBD2. Germline V CDR1 and CDR2: MDHEN, SYDVKM. Trimming took 6 bases from V and 7 from J; bases not matched to a gene: 13. The CDR3 totals 17 residues. Here the CDR3 DNA reads TGTGCCAGCAGATCGCTTAAGACTAGCGGGAGTGCAAATGAGCAGTTCTTC. Protein sequence: CASRSLKTSGSANEQFF.

In this sample, this clonotype turned up many times. The V and J genes are TRBV12-3 or TRBV12-4 and TRBJ2-1, with 10 bases aligning to TRBD1. This CDR3 is built from 14 residues. J lost 5 bases, V lost 3 bases, and 1 base had no gene match. CDR3 in DNA: TGTGCCAGCAGTTTTGACAGGGGGCACAATGAGCAGTTCTTC. This gives the protein CASSFDRGHNEQFF.

Ten or more counts support this clonotype. The gene calls are TRBV5-5 and TRBJ1-2; 8 bases match TRBD1. The CDR3 sequence is 16 residues long. The V and J ends lost 4 bases and 4 bases, in that order; junction bases with no gene match: 12. The germline gives CDR1 SGHKS, CDR2 YYEKEE (reference sequence). CDR3 sequence: CASSLQRPGQGYGYTF. CDR3 sequence (DNA): TGTGCCAGCAGCCTACAGAGGCCCGGACAGGGCTATGGCTACACCTTC.

Many counts were recorded for this clonotype. V and J are TRBV12-3 or TRBV12-4 and TRBJ1-3, with a tentative D call TRBD1 (5 bases). The germline V and J ends were trimmed by 3 bases and 7 bases, with 7 bases remaining between them. The CDR3 spans 12 residues. The CDR3 sequence is CASSLTDNTIYF. The CDR3 coding sequence is TGTGCCAGCAGTTTGACAGATAACACCATATATTTT.